This T cell receptor (beta chain) was captured in a study of T cells in Graves' hyperthyroidism and ophthalmopathy. The PBMCs studied were ones that came from 10 ml fresh peripheral blood. TCR beta CDR3 sequences were amplified from RNA transcripts. The HTBI primer set was used in a first-round RT-PCR of the TCR CDR3. TCRdb processed the multiplex PCR reads anew with MiXCR; each CDR3 protein has one entry. Of about 640,000 distinct CDR3 sequences listed, around 21% are singletons. The V gene lost 1 base and the J gene lost 4 bases, with 13 bases spanning the gap. The CDR3 spans 15 residues. The germline gives CDR1 LNHNV, CDR2 YYDKDF (reference sequence). This clonotype was found a few times.

The sequence was collected from a man under 40 with Graves' ophthalmopathy. This chain connects TRBV15 to TRBJ1-2; D not certain. What was sequenced was blood. CDR3 DNA sequence: TGTGCCACCAGCAGAGCGACGCCGGACCGCTATGGCTACACCTTC. Translated, it gives CATSRATPDRYGYTF.